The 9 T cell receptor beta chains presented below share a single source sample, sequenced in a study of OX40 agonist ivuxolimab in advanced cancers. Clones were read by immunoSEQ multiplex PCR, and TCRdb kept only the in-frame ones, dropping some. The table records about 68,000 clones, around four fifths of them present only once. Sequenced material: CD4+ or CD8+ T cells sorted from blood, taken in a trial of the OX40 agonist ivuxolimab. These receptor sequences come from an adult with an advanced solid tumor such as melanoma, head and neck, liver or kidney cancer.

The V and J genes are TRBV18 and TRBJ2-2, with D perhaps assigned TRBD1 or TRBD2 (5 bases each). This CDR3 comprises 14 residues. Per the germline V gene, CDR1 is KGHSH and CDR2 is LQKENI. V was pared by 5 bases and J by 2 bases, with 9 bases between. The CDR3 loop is CASSRDQNTGELFF. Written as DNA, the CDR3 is TGTGCCAGCTCAAGGGACCAAAACACCGGGGAGCTGTTTTTT.

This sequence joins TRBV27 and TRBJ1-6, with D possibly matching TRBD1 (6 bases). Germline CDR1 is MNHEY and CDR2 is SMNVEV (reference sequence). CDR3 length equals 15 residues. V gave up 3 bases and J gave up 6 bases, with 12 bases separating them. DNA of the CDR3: TGTGCCAGCAGTTTGATCCGGGACACTAATTCACCCCTCCACTTT. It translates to CASSLIRDTNSPLHF.

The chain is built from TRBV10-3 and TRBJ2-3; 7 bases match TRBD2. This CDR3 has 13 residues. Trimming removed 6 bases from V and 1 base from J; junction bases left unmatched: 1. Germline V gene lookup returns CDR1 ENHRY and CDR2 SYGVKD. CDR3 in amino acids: CAIRSGGTDTQYF. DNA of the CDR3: TGTGCCATCAGGAGCGGGGGCACAGATACGCAGTATTTT.

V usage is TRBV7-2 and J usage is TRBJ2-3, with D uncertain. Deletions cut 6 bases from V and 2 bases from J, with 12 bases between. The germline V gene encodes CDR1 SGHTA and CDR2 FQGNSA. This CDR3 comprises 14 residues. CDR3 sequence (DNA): TGTGCCAGCAGGAAGGCGGCAGACACAGATACGCAGTATTTT. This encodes CASRKAADTDTQYF. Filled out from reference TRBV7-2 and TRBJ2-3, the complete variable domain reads GAGVSQSPSNKVTEKGKDVELRCDPISGHTALYWYRQSLGQGLEFLIYFQGNSAPDKSGLPSDRFSAERTGGSVSTLTIQRTQQEDSAVYLCASRKAADTDTQYFGPGTRLTVL.

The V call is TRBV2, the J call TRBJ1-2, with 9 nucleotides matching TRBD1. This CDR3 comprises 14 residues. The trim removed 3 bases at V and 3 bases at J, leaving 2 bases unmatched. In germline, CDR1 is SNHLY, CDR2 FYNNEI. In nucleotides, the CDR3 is TGTGCCAGCAGTGAGGACAGGGGTGACTATGGCTACACCTTC. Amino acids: CASSEDRGDYGYTF.

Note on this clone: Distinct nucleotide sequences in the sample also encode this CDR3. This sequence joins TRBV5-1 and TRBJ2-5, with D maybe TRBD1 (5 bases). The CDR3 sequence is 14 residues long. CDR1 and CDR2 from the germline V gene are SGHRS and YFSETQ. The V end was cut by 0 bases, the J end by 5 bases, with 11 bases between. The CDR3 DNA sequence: TGCGCCAGCAGCTTGGAAAGGGGCGCTGAGACCCAGTACTTC. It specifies CASSLERGAETQYF.

The CDR3 spells CASSQWQGPDTQYF. The CDR3 coding sequence is TGTGCCAGCAGCCAATGGCAGGGACCAGATACGCAGTATTTT. The rearrangement joins TRBV2 to TRBJ2-3; perhaps D is TRBD1 or TRBD2 (5 bases each). V lost 6 bases and J lost 4, with 14 bases in between. The CDR3 is 14 residues long. The germline V gene encodes CDR1 SNHLY and CDR2 FYNNEI.

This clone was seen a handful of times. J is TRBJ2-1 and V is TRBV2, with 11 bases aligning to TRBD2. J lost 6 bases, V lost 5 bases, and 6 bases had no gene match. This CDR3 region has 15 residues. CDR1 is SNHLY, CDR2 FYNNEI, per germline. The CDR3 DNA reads TGTGCCAGCAGTTGGGGACTAGCGGAGCTCAATGAGCAGTTCTTC. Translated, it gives CASSWGLAELNEQFF.

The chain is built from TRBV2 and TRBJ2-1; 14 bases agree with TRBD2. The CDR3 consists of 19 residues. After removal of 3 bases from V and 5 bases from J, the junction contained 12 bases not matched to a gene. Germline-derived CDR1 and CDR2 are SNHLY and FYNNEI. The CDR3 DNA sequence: TGTGCCAGCAGTGACACCCCCCGACTAGCGGGAGGGCCCCACAATGAGCAGTTCTTC. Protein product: CASSDTPRLAGGPHNEQFF.